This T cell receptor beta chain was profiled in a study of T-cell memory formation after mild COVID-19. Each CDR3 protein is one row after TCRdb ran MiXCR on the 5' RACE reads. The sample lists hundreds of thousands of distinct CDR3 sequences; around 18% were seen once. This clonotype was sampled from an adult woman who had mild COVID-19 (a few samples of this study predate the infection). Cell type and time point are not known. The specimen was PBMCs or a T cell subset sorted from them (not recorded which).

The CDR3 DNA follows: TGTGCCAGTAGCCCTTTGCGGGGGGGCCGAGAGACCCAGTACTTC. Its protein product is CASSPLRGGRETQYF. The chain is built from TRBV19 and TRBJ2-5, with 9 positions matching TRBD2. CDR3 size: 15 residues. CDR1 is LNHDA, CDR2 SQIVND, per germline (reference sequence). Trimming removed 6 bases from V and 4 bases from J; junction bases left unmatched: 9.